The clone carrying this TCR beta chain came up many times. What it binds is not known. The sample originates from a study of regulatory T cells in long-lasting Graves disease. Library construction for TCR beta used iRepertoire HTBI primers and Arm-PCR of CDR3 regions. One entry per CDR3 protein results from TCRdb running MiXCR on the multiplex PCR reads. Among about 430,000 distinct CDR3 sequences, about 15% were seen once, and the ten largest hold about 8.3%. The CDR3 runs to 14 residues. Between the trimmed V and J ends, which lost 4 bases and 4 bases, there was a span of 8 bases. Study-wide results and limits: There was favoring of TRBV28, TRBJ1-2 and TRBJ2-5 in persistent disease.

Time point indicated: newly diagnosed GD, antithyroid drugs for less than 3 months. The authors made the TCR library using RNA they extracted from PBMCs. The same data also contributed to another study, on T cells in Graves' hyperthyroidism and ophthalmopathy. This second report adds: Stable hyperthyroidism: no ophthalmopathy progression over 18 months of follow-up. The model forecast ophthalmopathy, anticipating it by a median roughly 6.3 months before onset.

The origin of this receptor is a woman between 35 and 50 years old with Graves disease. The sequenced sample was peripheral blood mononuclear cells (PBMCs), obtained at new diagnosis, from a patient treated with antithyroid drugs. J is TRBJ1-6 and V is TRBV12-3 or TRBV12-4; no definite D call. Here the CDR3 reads CASSSGPYNSPLHF. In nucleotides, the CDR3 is TGTGCCAGCAGTTCTGGACCATATAATTCACCCCTCCACTTT.